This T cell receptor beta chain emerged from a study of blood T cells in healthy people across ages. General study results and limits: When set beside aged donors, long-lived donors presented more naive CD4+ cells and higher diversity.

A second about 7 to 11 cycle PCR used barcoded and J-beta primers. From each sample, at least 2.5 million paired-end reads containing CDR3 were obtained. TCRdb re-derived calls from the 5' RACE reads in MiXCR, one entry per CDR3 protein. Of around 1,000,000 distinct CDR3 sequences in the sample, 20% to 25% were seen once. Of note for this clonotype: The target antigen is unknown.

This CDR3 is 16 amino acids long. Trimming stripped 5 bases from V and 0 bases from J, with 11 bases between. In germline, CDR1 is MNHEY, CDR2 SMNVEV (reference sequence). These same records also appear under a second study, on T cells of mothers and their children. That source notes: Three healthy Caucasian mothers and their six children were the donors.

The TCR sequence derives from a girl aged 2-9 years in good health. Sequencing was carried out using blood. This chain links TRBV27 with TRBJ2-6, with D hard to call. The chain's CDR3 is CASSPWGSSGANVLTF. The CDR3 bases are TGTGCCAGCAGTCCGTGGGGTAGCTCTGGGGCCAACGTCCTGACTTTC.